This T cell receptor (beta chain) originates from a study of beta chain features in type 1 diabetes. About the research overall: The patient and healthy donor groups were comparable for age, gender and cell yields.

J lost 12 bases, V lost 6 bases, and 25 bases had no gene match. The CDR3 is made up of 17 amino acids. Germline CDR1 is SQVTM and CDR2 is ANQGSEA. Since all of the isolated RNA was reverse transcribed, expressed TCRB transcripts were what got sequenced. TCRdb keeps only in-frame clones here, not all; method: immunoSEQ multiplex PCR. Of 300,000 or so clones detected, around 8% appear once; the ten largest clones hold 0.44%. This sequence joins TRBV29-1 and TRBJ2-1; 8 nucleotides align to TRBD2. This receptor was obtained from a woman between 18 and 29 years old in good health. Sequencing input: central memory CD4+ T cells from blood. CDR3 sequence (DNA): TGCAGCGTCCTTGGACGGCCGAAGACTAGCGAGACCTACGCGCAGTTCTTC. Its translation is CSVLGRPKTSETYAQFF.